The 32 T cell receptor beta chains reported below all come from one sample, sequenced in a study of shared clonotypes between healthy human individuals. The protocol was immunoSEQ multiplex PCR, while the TCRdb copy is restricted to in-frame clones and leaves out a portion. The sample lists millions of clones; 85% to 95% were seen once. The sample comprised naive CD4+ T cells sorted from blood. Subset denoted: CD45RA+ positively selected. These receptors were obtained from a man aged 18 to 30 in good health.

The CDR3: CASSIVPTGFGQPQHF. CDR3 nucleotide sequence: TGTGCCAGTAGTATAGTTCCGACAGGGTTCGGTCAGCCCCAGCATTTT. The chain carries TRBV19 and TRBJ1-5; 7 bases map to TRBD1. V shed 1 base, J shed 6 bases, and the junction held 9 bases outside the gene matches. Germline CDR1 LNHDA, CDR2 SQIVND (reference sequence). The CDR3 consists of 16 residues. The entire variable domain, with the rest obtained from reference TRBV19 and TRBJ1-5, is as follows: DGGITQSPKYLFRKEGQNVTLSCEQNLNHDAMYWYRQDPGQGLRLIYYSQIVNDFQKGDIAEGYSVSREKKESFPLTVTSAQKNPTAFYLCASSIVPTGFGQPQHFGDGTRLSIL.

The chain has TRBV6-1 and TRBJ2-7, with 11 positions matching TRBD1. V was clipped by 6 bases and J by 1 base; unmatched bases: 5. This CDR3 has 15 amino acids. The germline V gene encodes CDR1 MNHNS and CDR2 SASEGT. The CDR3 coding sequence is TGTGCCAGCAGCGGACAGGGGGCCTGGTCCTACGAGCAGTACTTC. Protein: CASSGQGAWSYEQYF.

V gene TRBV7-6 combines with J gene TRBJ2-2; D unresolved. The germline V gene encodes CDR1 SGHVS and CDR2 FNYEAQ. The CDR3 totals 13 residues. The V end lost 4 bases, the J end lost 4 bases, and 7 bases lay between the germline ends. In DNA form, the CDR3 reads TGTGCCAGCAGCTCCCCGTCCACCGGGGAGCTGTTTTTT. Protein: CASSSPSTGELFF.

This clone was counted a single time. The chain is built from TRBV9 and TRBJ2-5; no definite D call. Germline-derived CDR1 and CDR2 are SGDLS and YYNGEE. The CDR3 totals 15 residues. V was shortened by 0 bases and J by 4 bases, with 13 bases between the two germline ends. The CDR3 loop is CASSVDLGYGETQYF. DNA of the CDR3: TGTGCCAGCAGCGTAGATCTGGGGTATGGAGAGACCCAGTACTTC.

As regards this clone: The same CDR3 can be traced to other DNA sequences in this sample. Written as DNA, the CDR3 is TGCGCCAGCAGCTTTTCTGGGGAGCAGTACTTC. It translates to CASSFSGEQYF. This chain uses TRBV5-1 with TRBJ2-7, with D unclear. V gave up 2 bases and J gave up 7 bases, with 7 bases separating them. Germline CDR1 and CDR2: SGHRS and YFSETQ. The CDR3 is made up of 11 amino acids. Together with reference TRBV5-1 and TRBJ2-7, the CDR3 gives the full variable domain: KAGVTQTPRYLIKTRGQQVTLSCSPISGHRSVSWYQQTPGQGLQFLFEYFSETQRNKGNFPGRFSGRQFSNSRSEMNVSTLELGDSALYLCASSFSGEQYFGPGTRLTVT.

The rearrangement joins TRBV11-3 to TRBJ2-7, with 10 bases that match TRBD1. This CDR3 spans 14 amino acids. Germline assignment: CDR1 SGHNT and CDR2 YENEEA. V lost 5 bases and J lost 6; bases outside the gene matches: 7. CDR3 region: CASSLSGTGAEQYF. CDR3 DNA: TGTGCCAGCAGCCTATCCGGGACAGGGGCCGAGCAGTACTTC. The full variable domain, rest sourced from reference TRBV11-3 and TRBJ2-7, is EAGVVQSPRYKIIEKKQPVAFWCNPISGHNTLYWYLQNLGQGPELLIRYENEEAVDDSQLPKDRFSAERLKGVDSTLKIQPAELGDSAVYLCASSLSGTGAEQYFGPGTRLTVT.

The rearrangement joins TRBV19 to TRBJ2-2, with D perhaps TRBD1 or TRBD2 (5 bases each). Germline CDR1 and CDR2: LNHDA and SQIVND (reference sequence). The CDR3 runs to 13 residues. V shed 7 bases and J shed 4 bases, with 10 bases lying between them. The DNA for the CDR3 is TGTGCCAGTACGGGACCGACCACCGGGGAGCTGTTTTTT. Protein sequence: CASTGPTTGELFF.

The CDR3 loop is CASAPRDRGRRDTQYF. Written as DNA, the CDR3 is TGTGCCAGCGCCCCGCGGGACAGGGGGCGTCGGGATACGCAGTATTTT. This rearrangement joins TRBV27 to TRBJ2-3; 12 bases match TRBD1. The V segment lost 8 bases and the J segment 6 bases; nucleotides outside the gene matches: 12. CDR1 is MNHEY, CDR2 SMNVEV, per germline (reference sequence). CDR3 length equals 16 residues.

V gene TRBV29-1 combines with J gene TRBJ2-7; TRBD1 is a possible D gene (7 bases). Germline loops: CDR1 SQVTM, CDR2 ANQGSEA. CDR3 length: 12 amino acids. Between the trimmed V and J ends, which lost 7 bases and 5 bases, there was a span of 15 bases. DNA of the CDR3: TGCAGCGCTGCCAGGGGGGTCGACGAGCAGTACTTC. Translated, it gives CSAARGVDEQYF.

This chain joins TRBV7-6 and TRBJ1-1, with 10 bases fitting TRBD1. CDR3 length equals 15 residues. Unmatched junction bases numbered 6, after V lost 3 bases and J lost 5 bases. Germline assignment: CDR1 SGHVS and CDR2 FNYEAQ. CDR3 in amino acids: CASSFSGTGVTEAFF. DNA of the CDR3: TGTGCCAGCAGCTTCTCCGGGACAGGGGTGACTGAAGCTTTCTTT.

This chain joins TRBV28 and TRBJ2-1; D perhaps matches TRBD1 (6 bases). V was shortened by 9 bases and J by 7 bases, with 22 bases between the two germline ends. CDR1 and CDR2 from the germline V gene are MDHEN and SYDVKM. The CDR3 runs 15 residues. The CDR3 DNA reads as TGTGCCAGTAATCTACAGGGCCTACTTGGTAATGAGCAGTTCTTC. It codes for CASNLQGLLGNEQFF.

This clone was found once. This chain connects TRBV5-1 to TRBJ2-2; tentatively, D is TRBD1 (7 bases). Germline CDR1 reads SGHRS; CDR2 reads YFSETQ. Between the trimmed V and J ends, which lost 4 bases and 5 bases, there was a span of 15 bases. The CDR3 loop spans 15 amino acids. The CDR3 spells CASSPRAGGTGELFF. For the CDR3, the DNA is TGCGCCAGCAGCCCCCGGGCAGGGGGGACCGGGGAGCTGTTTTTT. The full variable domain, in which reference TRBV5-1 and TRBJ2-2 provide the parts outside the CDR3, is KAGVTQTPRYLIKTRGQQVTLSCSPISGHRSVSWYQQTPGQGLQFLFEYFSETQRNKGNFPGRFSGRQFSNSRSEMNVSTLELGDSALYLCASSPRAGGTGELFFGEGSRLTVL.

V gene TRBV2 combines with J gene TRBJ2-7; tentatively, D is TRBD2 (5 bases). The germline V gene encodes CDR1 SNHLY and CDR2 FYNNEI. This CDR3 is built from 17 residues. Trimming took 2 bases from V and 1 from J, leaving 18 bases between them. CDR3 in amino acids: CASSEIATTGPSYEQYF. In nucleotides, the CDR3 is TGTGCCAGCAGTGAAATCGCGACTACTGGCCCGTCCTACGAGCAGTACTTC.

This chain uses TRBV11-2 with TRBJ2-3; D is unresolved. Germline V gives CDR1 SGHAT, CDR2 FQNNGV. The CDR3 is made up of 15 amino acids. The ends were cut back, 0 bases at V and 2 bases at J, with 9 bases in the middle. The CDR3 loop reads CASSLDPTITDTQYF. CDR3 in DNA: TGTGCCAGCAGCTTAGACCCTACAATCACAGATACGCAGTATTTT.

This clone turned up a few times. Other DNA sequences in the sample encode the same CDR3. This chain connects TRBV2 to TRBJ2-3, with 10 bases lining up with TRBD1. This CDR3 has 14 amino acids. The germline CDR1 and CDR2 sequences are SNHLY and FYNNEI. Germline trimming cut 4 bases from V and 2 bases from J; bases unmatched to any gene: 0. The CDR3 loop reads CASSGQGATDTQYF. CDR3 coding DNA: TGTGCCAGCAGTGGACAGGGGGCCACAGATACGCAGTATTTT.

The rearrangement links TRBV29-1 to TRBJ1-1, with a possible D match to TRBD1 (6 bases). Trimming stripped 3 bases from V and 2 bases from J, with 13 bases between. The CDR3 contains 14 residues. Germline CDR1 and CDR2: SQVTM and ANQGSEA. CDR3 in amino acids: CSVDDGQPNTEAFF. CDR3 nucleotide sequence: TGCAGCGTTGACGACGGACAGCCTAACACTGAAGCTTTCTTT.

J is TRBJ2-1 and V is TRBV9, with no clear D. CDR1 is SGDLS, CDR2 YYNGEE, per germline. CDR3 length: 11 residues. V shed 0 bases and J shed 13 bases, with 8 bases lying between them. The DNA for the CDR3 is TGTGCCAGCAGCGTAGGGTATCTCCAGTTCTTC. Protein product: CASSVGYLQFF. The variable domain in full, with the rest retrieved from reference TRBV9 and TRBJ2-1, is DSGVTQTPKHLITATGQRVTLRCSPRSGDLSVYWYQQSLDQGLQFLIQYYNGEERAKGNILERFSAQQFPDLHSELNLSSLELGDSALYFCASSVGYLQFFGPGTRLTVL.

This chain links TRBV25-1 with TRBJ1-1; D is possibly TRBD1 (5 bases). The CDR3 loop spans 14 amino acids. The germline CDR1 and CDR2 sequences are MGHDK and SYGVNS. Trimming pared 3 bases from V and 1 base from J, leaving 9 bases between. The CDR3 DNA sequence: TGTGCCAGCAGTGATTTCGGGGGGAACACTGAAGCTTTCTTT. It translates to CASSDFGGNTEAFF.

The rearrangement uses TRBV5-6 and TRBJ2-5, with TRBD1 matching over 12 bases. Germline CDR1 is SGHDT and CDR2 is YYEEEE. The length of the CDR3 is 16 residues. Germline trimming cut 4 bases from V and 11 bases from J; bases unmatched to any gene: 15. Here the CDR3 DNA reads TGTGCCAGCAGCCCACAGGTCGGGACAGGGGGCTTTGGGCAGTACTTC. Protein: CASSPQVGTGGFGQYF.

The chain uses TRBV2 and TRBJ1-2, with 9 bases that match TRBD1. V was clipped by 6 bases and J by 5 bases; unmatched bases: 4. The CDR3 is 13 residues long. CDR1 is SNHLY, CDR2 FYNNEI, per germline. The CDR3 sequence: CASRDGTGYGYTF. DNA for the CDR3: TGTGCCAGCAGAGATGGGACAGGGTATGGCTACACCTTC.

The rearrangement uses TRBV6-5 and TRBJ2-7, with 11 positions matching TRBD1. CDR3 length equals 15 residues. Trimming took 5 bases from V and 7 from J; bases not matched to a gene: 10. Germline lookup yields CDR1 MNHEY and CDR2 SVGAGI. The CDR3 reads CASSLGTGGVGEQYF. CDR3 sequence (DNA): TGTGCCAGCAGTCTTGGGACAGGGGGTGTTGGTGAGCAGTACTTC.

The genes are TRBV2 and TRBJ1-6; D ambiguous. Germline V gene data show CDR1 as SNHLY and CDR2 as FYNNEI. The V and J ends lost 2 bases and 9 bases respectively, with 8 bases between them. CDR3 length: 13 residues. The chain's CDR3 is CASSEQRPSPLHF. CDR3 sequence (DNA): TGTGCCAGCAGTGAACAACGGCCTTCACCCCTCCACTTT.

V and J are TRBV28 and TRBJ2-7; tentative D call: TRBD1 (5 bases). The CDR3 covers 14 residues. The ends were cut back, 5 bases at V and 2 bases at J, with 13 bases in the middle. Germline lookup yields CDR1 MDHEN and CDR2 SYDVKM. The CDR3: CASSTRTSPYEQYF. The CDR3 bases are TGTGCCAGCAGTACCCGGACAAGTCCCTACGAGCAGTACTTC.

The genes are TRBV27 and TRBJ1-3; no definite D call. The CDR3 has 16 residues. V lost 4 bases and J lost 0, with 13 bases in between. Germline-derived CDR1 and CDR2 are MNHEY and SMNVEV (reference sequence). For the CDR3, the DNA is TGTGCCAGCAGTTCTGCAGGCGGACTCTCTGGAAACACCATATATTTT. Protein: CASSSAGGLSGNTIYF.

The chain's CDR3 is CTSSQDRLTGELFF. CDR3 DNA sequence: TGCACCAGCAGCCAAGATCGGCTTACCGGGGAGCTGTTTTTT. The chain carries TRBV1 and TRBJ2-2. TRBV1 is tagged as a pseudogene. The CDR3 has 14 amino acids.

The chain has TRBV12-5 and TRBJ1-2; D is unresolved. CDR1 LGHNT and CDR2 FRNRAP come from the germline V gene. The CDR3 is made up of 15 amino acids. The germline V and J ends were trimmed by 5 bases and 7 bases, with 20 bases remaining between them. The CDR3 DNA reads TGTGCTAGTGGTAACAAGGGATCCCCTAAGTTTGGCTACACCTTC. Encoded protein: CASGNKGSPKFGYTF.

The gene calls are TRBV28 and TRBJ1-2, with D possibly TRBD1 on 6 matching bases. CDR1 is MDHEN and CDR2 is SYDVKM in the germline V gene. This CDR3 is built from 11 residues. V gave up 6 bases and J gave up 11 bases, with 13 bases separating them. This chain's CDR3 is CASSGTPPYTF. The CDR3 DNA follows: TGTGCCAGCAGCGGGACACCTCCATACACCTTC.

The chain joins TRBV29-1 to TRBJ1-4; tentatively, D is TRBD1 (5 bases). Germline values: CDR1 SQVTM, CDR2 ANQGSEA. This CDR3 spans 10 amino acids. Trimming shortened V by 7 bases and J by 7 bases, and 7 bases separated the two germline ends. CDR3 nucleotide sequence: TGCAGCGCCGGGACTGAAAAACTGTTTTTT. Protein sequence: CSAGTEKLFF. Drawing the rest from reference TRBV29-1 and TRBJ1-4, the complete variable domain is SAVISQKPSRDICQRGTSLTIQCQVDSQVTMMFWYRQQPGQSLTLIATANQGSEATYESGFVIDKFPISRPNLTFSTLTVSNMSPEDSSIYLCSAGTEKLFFGSGTQLSVL.

The V and J genes are TRBV6-1 and TRBJ2-5, with D hard to call. Trimming took 4 bases from V and 2 from J, leaving 8 bases between them. CDR1 and CDR2 from the germline V gene are MNHNS and SASEGT. The CDR3 covers 13 residues. This CDR3 is CASSVHLQETQYF. CDR3 coding DNA: TGTGCCAGCAGTGTACACCTTCAAGAGACCCAGTACTTC.

In DNA form, the CDR3 reads TGTGCCAGCAGCGTAGTGTCTAGCAATGAGCAGTTCTTC. Translation gives CASSVVSSNEQFF. This chain links TRBV9 with TRBJ2-1; no clear D gene. The V end lost 0 bases, the J end lost 6 bases, and 7 bases lay between the germline ends. The germline CDR1 and CDR2 sequences are SGDLS and YYNGEE. The CDR3 length is 13 residues. Complete variable domain (other parts from reference TRBV9 and TRBJ2-1): DSGVTQTPKHLITATGQRVTLRCSPRSGDLSVYWYQQSLDQGLQFLIQYYNGEERAKGNILERFSAQQFPDLHSELNLSSLELGDSALYFCASSVVSSNEQFFGPGTRLTVL.

This CDR3 is CASSQEGGPGNQPQHF. The CDR3 bases are TGCGCCAGCAGCCAAGAGGGTGGCCCCGGCAATCAGCCCCAGCATTTT. The rearrangement links TRBV4-3 to TRBJ1-5; no clear D. CDR1 is LGHNA and CDR2 is YSLEER in the germline V gene. Trimming removed 0 bases at V and 2 bases at J, with 11 bases between. CDR3 length: 16 residues.

The chain has TRBV7-9 and TRBJ2-7, with 9 bases identical to TRBD1. Germline V lookup: CDR1 SEHNR, CDR2 FQNEAQ (reference sequence). This CDR3 region has 13 residues. V shed 7 bases and J 7 bases; nucleotides not matched to a gene: 8. The CDR3 nucleotides are TGTGCCAGCACCCCTACAGGGGGCGGTGAGCAGTACTTC. Amino acid sequence: CASTPTGGGEQYF.